This T cell receptor beta chain appears in the sequencing data of a study of blood T cell repertoires in COVID-19. Trimming cost V 0 bases and J 4 bases; bases outside gene matches: 3. Germline CDR1 SGHRS, CDR2 YFSETQ. This CDR3 spans 15 amino acids. Sequencing used immunoSEQ multiplex PCR; TCRdb keeps in-frame clones, though not all of them. The table shows around 190,000 clones, with 80% to 90% occurring only once. The specimen was peripheral blood. The chain carries TRBV5-1 and TRBJ2-1; 8 positions match TRBD2. This receptor was obtained from a man between 18 and 35 years old who had recovered from COVID-19. The DNA for the CDR3 is TGCGCCAGCAGCTTGGAAGCGGGGGCTTACAATGAGCAGTTCTTC. Its protein is CASSLEAGAYNEQFF.